These 9 T cell receptor beta chains came from one sample sequenced in a study of cytomegalovirus exposure and HLA in healthy donors. The study ran its PCR with 60 Vbeta and 13 Jbeta primers. Clones were read by immunoSEQ multiplex PCR, and TCRdb kept only the in-frame ones, dropping some. The sample has more than 100,000 clones; roughly 15% are singletons. The sequencing input was PBMCs. These receptors came from a young woman in good health and CMV-seronegative.

The chain uses TRBV7-2 and TRBJ1-6; no clear D. V was pared by 1 base and J by 6 bases, with 10 bases between. The germline gives CDR1 SGHTA, CDR2 FQGNSA. This CDR3 is 15 amino acids long. In DNA, the CDR3 is TGTGCCAGCAGCTTAGAACCAGGCACTAATTCACCCCTCCACTTT. It encodes CASSLEPGTNSPLHF.

This clone showed up just a few times. The chain links TRBV6-5 to TRBJ1-1; D is perhaps TRBD1 (5 bases). CDR3 length: 14 amino acids. Germline CDR1 is MNHEY and CDR2 is SVGAGI. V was trimmed by 7 bases and J by 5 bases, leaving 17 bases between them. The CDR3 spells CASTPGGVATEAFF. CDR3 DNA: TGTGCCAGCACCCCCGGGGGGGTGGCGACTGAAGCTTTCTTT.

J is TRBJ2-6 and V is TRBV10-3, with TRBD1 matching over 11 bases. CDR3 size: 17 residues. Germline CDR1 reads ENHRY; CDR2 reads SYGVKD. V trimming: 6 bases; J trimming: 2 bases; junction bases outside the gene matches: 6. CDR3 region: CAIRAGTGGPGANVLTF. The CDR3 DNA sequence: TGTGCCATCAGGGCCGGGACAGGGGGACCTGGGGCCAACGTCCTGACTTTC.

In its sample, this clone was seen a few times. The rearrangement links TRBV19 to TRBJ1-6; D possibly corresponds to TRBD1 (6 bases). The CDR3 consists of 14 residues. Trimming removed 6 bases from V and 8 bases from J, with 14 bases in between. CDR1 and CDR2 (germline): LNHDA, SQIVND (reference sequence). CDR3 sequence: CASRGQGIYSPLHF. The CDR3 nucleotides read TGTGCCAGTAGGGGACAAGGGATTTATTCACCCCTCCACTTT.

This clone was observed a few times. The chain has TRBV5-5 and TRBJ2-1; D is uncertain. The CDR3 extends over 14 amino acids. Germline assignment: CDR1 SGHKS and CDR2 YYEKEE (reference sequence). Trimming stripped 4 bases from V and 8 bases from J, with 16 bases between. The CDR3 region is CASSPRSIGDEQFF. The CDR3, as DNA: TGTGCCAGCAGCCCACGTTCAATCGGAGATGAGCAGTTCTTC.

The genes are TRBV10-1 and TRBJ1-5; D is unresolved. This CDR3 comprises 14 residues. Trimming removed 0 bases from V and 7 bases from J, with 10 bases in between. Per the germline V gene, CDR1 is WNHNN and CDR2 is SYGVQD (reference sequence). CDR3 residues: CASSESGRGQPQHF. The CDR3 nucleotides are TGCGCCAGCAGTGAGTCGGGGAGAGGGCAGCCCCAGCATTTT.

The CDR3 spells CASSYTGGDTGELFF. CDR3 in DNA: TGTGCCAGCAGTTACACAGGGGGCGACACCGGGGAGCTGTTTTTT. The J gene is TRBJ2-2, the V gene TRBV6-6; 9 positions agree with TRBD1. CDR3 length: 15 residues. With V trimmed by 2 bases and J by 3 bases, 1 base remained unmatched. The germline gives CDR1 MNHNY, CDR2 SVGAGI (reference sequence).

This clone turned up a few times. J is TRBJ1-1 and V is TRBV18; D might be TRBD1 (5 bases). Trimming removed 2 bases at V and 3 bases at J, with 10 bases between. The CDR3 extends over 14 amino acids. Germline CDR1 reads KGHSH; CDR2 reads LQKENI. The CDR3 here is CASSPIQGDTEAFF. The CDR3 DNA reads as TGTGCCAGCTCACCAATTCAAGGGGACACTGAAGCTTTCTTT.

This clone was detected only a few times. The CDR3 reads CASSLDRNTEAFF. For the CDR3, the DNA is TGCGCCAGCAGCCTCGACAGGAACACTGAAGCTTTCTTT. The genes are TRBV4-1 and TRBJ1-1; D may be TRBD1 (5 bases). The ends were cut back, 4 bases at V and 1 base at J, with 7 bases in the middle. Germline values: CDR1 MGHRA, CDR2 YSYEKL. This CDR3 is built from 13 residues.